This T cell receptor beta chain was sequenced for a study of control samples from healthy donors and cancer patients. The trim removed 5 bases at V and 12 bases at J, leaving 8 bases unmatched. The CDR3 totals 12 residues. Germline V gene data show CDR1 as SGHTA and CDR2 as FQGTGA. Using immunoSEQ multiplex PCR, the repertoire was profiled, and TCRdb retains in-frame clones only, with some absent. Among some 110,000 clones, roughly 92% were seen once, and the ten largest hold more than 2%. This chain uses TRBV7-3 with TRBJ1-1; 8 nucleotides line up with TRBD1. The TCR originated in a man aged 25 to 40 in good health. Material: blood. The CDR3 DNA reads TGTGCCAGCAGCACCGACAGGGGAATGACTTTCTTT. Residues: CASSTDRGMTFF.